This TCR beta chain was recovered during a study of PD-1 blockade in classical Hodgkin lymphoma. The time point denotes: cycle 4 day 1 (C4D1), after 5 to 7 weeks of nivolumab. Each patient's relapse followed autologous stem cell transplantation, and brentuximab vedotin exposure varied. Produced via immunoSEQ multiplex PCR; TCRdb's table is partial and in-frame only. The sample shows some 90,000 clones, 83% of them seen only once. Trimming removed 5 bases at V and 4 bases at J, with 9 bases between. The CDR3 sequence is 12 residues long. Germline V gene lookup returns CDR1 MNHNS and CDR2 SASEGT. Overall study results and limits: Diversity similar to that of newly diagnosed patients was seen at baseline in complete responders. Causes of the repertoire differences remain undefined, possibly disease activity or prior therapy.

Regarding this clone: Its antigen is unknown.

This TCR derives from a human donor with classical Hodgkin lymphoma. The sample in question was peripheral blood mononuclear cells (PBMCs), obtained before the fourth cycle of nivolumab. The V gene is TRBV6-1, the J gene TRBJ2-7, with D unclear. CDR3 sequence reads: CASSQRTYEQYF. In DNA, the CDR3 is TGTGCCAGCAGTCAACGCACATACGAGCAGTACTTC.